This TCR beta chain was sequenced for a study of blood T cells in healthy people across ages. Regarding the study as a whole: Reliance upon unsorted PBMCs precluded definitive naive versus antigen-experienced comparison. Expanded clonotype changes were possibly confounded by unknown donor CMV status.

Deletions cut 6 bases from V and 0 bases from J, with 5 bases between. This CDR3 spans 12 amino acids. Germline CDR1 MNHEY, CDR2 SMNVEV (reference sequence). This clonotype was seen many times. The antigen is undetermined. A second about 7 to 11 cycle PCR used barcoded and J-beta primers. TCRdb passed the 5' RACE reads through MiXCR, listing each CDR3 protein once. The table has about 1.6 million distinct CDR3 sequences, 30% to 40% seen once. Sample donors were healthy Caucasian individuals that came from Russia, aged roughly 6 to 100. The receptor comes from a woman in her thirties in good health. The chain joins TRBV27 to TRBJ1-1; no firm D call. Input material: blood. The CDR3 nucleotides are TGTGCCAGCAGAGGATTGAACACTGAAGCTTTCTTT. Protein sequence: CASRGLNTEAFF.